These 21 T cell receptor beta chains were all obtained from the same sample, sequenced in a study of STAT5B mutations in CD4+ large granular lymphocyte leukemia. Generated by immunoSEQ multiplex PCR, the TCRdb table keeps only in-frame clones and is missing some. The table shows fewer than 30,000 clones, with over 70% occurring only once. The sample comprised CD4+ T cells from blood buffy coats. These receptor sequences come from a human donor in good health.

In its sample, this clone was seen a few times. V usage is TRBV10-2 and J usage is TRBJ1-5; D is uncertain. V was cut by 3 bases and J by 5 bases, with 14 bases left in between. In germline, CDR1 is WSHSY, CDR2 SAAADI. This CDR3 is 15 amino acids long. The CDR3 nucleotides are TGCGCCAGCAGTGATGACGGACGGGGTCATCAGCCCCAGCATTTT. It is translated as CASSDDGRGHQPQHF.

The chain combines TRBV5-1 with TRBJ1-1; TRBD1 agrees at 7 bases. The CDR3 loop spans 15 amino acids. Per germline, CDR1 SGHRS and CDR2 YFSETQ. The ends lost 3 bases at V and 5 bases at J; junction bases unmatched: 10. The chain's CDR3 is CASSSDLNRGTEAFF. The CDR3 DNA reads as TGCGCCAGCAGCTCCGACCTTAACAGGGGTACTGAAGCTTTCTTT.

This chain connects TRBV30 to TRBJ1-3; D gene uncertain. The V and J ends lost 0 bases and 0 bases respectively, with 9 bases between them. The germline CDR1 and CDR2 sequences are GTSNPN and SVGIG (reference sequence). CDR3 length: 15 amino acids. Written as DNA, the CDR3 is TGTGCCTGGAGTGTACCGCGGGTCTCTGGAAACACCATATATTTT. Translation: CAWSVPRVSGNTIYF.

The rearrangement links TRBV6-5 to TRBJ2-2; 7 bases match TRBD1. The CDR3 extends over 15 amino acids. The V and J ends lost 2 bases and 6 bases, in that order; junction bases with no gene match: 6. Germline CDR1 and CDR2: MNHEY and SVGAGI. In DNA, the CDR3 is TGTGCCAGCAGTTACCCCCAGGGGGAACCCGGGGAGCTGTTTTTT. Translation: CASSYPQGEPGELFF.

This clone appeared once. The rearrangement links TRBV11-3 to TRBJ2-5; D may match TRBD1 or TRBD2 (5 bases each). The CDR3 consists of 15 residues. Germline lookup yields CDR1 SGHNT and CDR2 YENEEA. Trimming removed 1 base from V and 1 base from J, with 10 bases in between. CDR3 sequence reads: CASSLGGTLQETQYF. The CDR3 DNA follows: TGTGCCAGCAGCTTAGGGGGGACCCTCCAAGAGACCCAGTACTTC.

The V and J genes are TRBV6-1 and TRBJ1-4; unclear D gene. The CDR3 spans 13 residues. V was trimmed by 7 bases and J by 5 bases, leaving 11 bases between them. Germline values: CDR1 MNHNS, CDR2 SASEGT. The CDR3, as DNA: TGTGCCAGCATGGGGATGGAGAATGAAAAACTGTTTTTT. It yields the protein CASMGMENEKLFF.

This clone was observed a few times. The chain links TRBV2 to TRBJ1-2; D remains ambiguous. Trimming took 2 bases from V and 4 from J, leaving 8 bases between them. CDR3 length equals 13 residues. The V gene's germline CDR1 is SNHLY and CDR2 FYNNEI. CDR3: CASSELAGYGYTF. The CDR3 nucleotides read TGTGCCAGCAGTGAATTGGCAGGCTATGGCTACACCTTC.

Remarks on this clone: One end of the junction does not line up with germline, which may come from a read error. The chain links TRBV19 to TRBJ2-2, with unresolved D. The V gene's germline CDR1 is LNHDA and CDR2 SQIVND (reference sequence). The CDR3 sequence is 13 residues long. CDR3 nucleotide sequence: TGTGCCAGTAGTAACCTGAACGCCGGGGAGCTGTTTTTT. This translates into CASSNLNAGELFF.

The chain carries TRBV27 and TRBJ2-7; D unresolved. CDR1 is MNHEY, CDR2 SMNVEV, per germline (reference sequence). Trimming removed 6 bases from V and 1 base from J, with 13 bases in between. The CDR3 has 14 residues. The CDR3: CASRPAYGSYEQYF. CDR3 nucleotides: TGTGCCAGCAGGCCGGCGTACGGATCCTACGAGCAGTACTTC.

This chain joins TRBV5-1 and TRBJ2-2, with 10 bases that match TRBD2. The V gene end was trimmed by 1 base and the J gene end by 4 bases; junction bases not matched to a gene: 1. The CDR3 consists of 15 residues. Germline CDR1 is SGHRS and CDR2 is YFSETQ. The CDR3 sequence is CASSLTSGITGELFF. CDR3 DNA sequence: TGCGCCAGCAGCTTGACTAGCGGGATCACCGGGGAGCTGTTTTTT.

The chain recombines TRBV11-2 with TRBJ2-7; D is perhaps TRBD1 (6 bases). With 0 bases removed from V and 2 bases from J, the gap between germline ends came to 14 bases. Germline assignment: CDR1 SGHAT and CDR2 FQNNGV. This CDR3 region has 16 residues. In nucleotides, the CDR3 is TGTGCCAGCAGCTTAGACCCCGGGACACCTACCTACGAGCAGTACTTC. Translating it yields CASSLDPGTPTYEQYF.

The chain carries TRBV2 and TRBJ2-3; unclear D gene. The germline gives CDR1 SNHLY, CDR2 FYNNEI. CDR3 length: 15 amino acids. V lost 3 bases to trimming and J lost 2 bases, with 12 bases between them. Here the CDR3 DNA reads TGTGCCAGCAGTGAGGATTGGACGTACACAGATACGCAGTATTTT. Encoded protein: CASSEDWTYTDTQYF.

The CDR3 loop is CASSLGGQGANEQFF. DNA for the CDR3: TGTGCCAGCAGCTTAGGGGGACAGGGCGCCAATGAGCAGTTCTTC. The J gene is TRBJ2-1, the V gene TRBV7-8; TRBD1 agrees at 9 bases. Germline values: CDR1 SGHVS, CDR2 FQNEAQ. The CDR3 is 15 amino acids. V trimming: 1 base; J trimming: 6 bases; junction bases outside the gene matches: 4.

The chain is built from TRBV5-1 and TRBJ1-1, with D possibly matching TRBD1 (6 bases). The CDR3 length is 12 residues. V shed 3 bases and J shed 10 bases, with 13 bases lying between them. The germline gives CDR1 SGHRS, CDR2 YFSETQ. The CDR3 sequence: CASSSQQGGAFF. DNA for the CDR3: TGCGCCAGCAGCTCCCAACAGGGAGGAGCTTTCTTT.

V gene TRBV7-9 combines with J gene TRBJ1-4, with D perhaps TRBD1 (5 bases). With 5 bases removed from V and 4 bases from J, the gap between germline ends came to 11 bases. The germline gives CDR1 SEHNR, CDR2 FQNEAQ (reference sequence). The CDR3 has 14 amino acids. The chain's CDR3 is CASSPRGDNEKLFF. DNA of the CDR3: TGTGCCAGCAGCCCCCGGGGGGATAATGAAAAACTGTTTTTT.

J is TRBJ2-5 and V is TRBV5-6; no reliable D call. V was clipped by 5 bases and J by 5 bases, with 16 bases between them. Germline values: CDR1 SGHDT, CDR2 YYEEEE. The CDR3 loop spans 14 amino acids. The CDR3 DNA reads as TGTGCCAGCAGTACGAGGACGGTTGAGGAGACCCAGTACTTC. It codes for CASSTRTVEETQYF.

The J gene is TRBJ1-2, the V gene TRBV7-8; TRBD1 is a possible D gene (6 bases). The CDR3 is made up of 15 amino acids. Germline CDR1 reads SGHVS; CDR2 reads FQNEAQ. V was pared by 5 bases and J by 0 bases, with 13 bases between. The chain's CDR3 is CASSPRTATNYGYTF. DNA of the CDR3: TGTGCCAGCAGCCCAAGGACAGCCACTAACTATGGCTACACCTTC. Filled out from reference TRBV7-8 and TRBJ1-2, the complete variable domain reads GAGVSQSPRYKVAKRGQDVALRCDPISGHVSLFWYQQALGQGPEFLTYFQNEAQLDKSGLPSDRFFAERPEGSVSTLKIQRTQQEDSAVYLCASSPRTATNYGYTFGSGTRLTVV.

V gene TRBV6-1 combines with J gene TRBJ1-5; 7 positions agree with TRBD1. The CDR3 runs 16 residues. Losses at the gene ends were 4 bases for V and 7 bases for J; bases not matched to a gene: 13. Germline V gene data show CDR1 as MNHNS and CDR2 as SASEGT. CDR3 protein: CASSANRDSLGQPQHF. The CDR3 bases are TGTGCCAGCAGTGCAAACCGGGACAGTCTTGGACAGCCCCAGCATTTT.

CDR3 nucleotides: TGTGCCAGCAGCTTGGCTGGGACAGGGGTTGATGGCTACACCTTC. Protein sequence: CASSLAGTGVDGYTF. This chain links TRBV5-4 with TRBJ1-2, with 10 bases lining up with TRBD1. The V and J ends lost 0 bases and 6 bases, in that order; junction bases with no gene match: 5. Germline loops: CDR1 SGHNT, CDR2 YYREEE (reference sequence). This CDR3 region has 15 residues.

J is TRBJ1-1 and V is TRBV6-5, with unresolved D. Germline lookup yields CDR1 MNHEY and CDR2 SVGAGI. CDR3 length: 11 residues. The ends were cut back, 5 bases at V and 7 bases at J, with 8 bases in the middle. As DNA, the CDR3 is TGTGCCAGCAGTGAAAGAGGTGAAGCTTTCTTT. Residues: CASSERGEAFF.

V gene TRBV30 combines with J gene TRBJ1-5; D call uncertain. CDR1 is GTSNPN and CDR2 is SVGIG in the germline V gene (reference sequence). V was clipped by 1 base and J by 3 bases, with 7 bases between them. The CDR3 loop spans 13 amino acids. In nucleotides, the CDR3 is TGTGCCTGGAGTGGGTTGGCCAATCAGCCCCAGCATTTT. It specifies CAWSGLANQPQHF.